This entry describes one T cell receptor beta chain. Its antigen is not identified. These data originate in a study of T cell responses to AZD1222 COVID-19 vaccine. Study-wide results and limits: Nearly half of spike-specific TCRs reportedly target variant regions that are unmutated in the B.1.351 and B.1.1.7 variants. Most donors were white British, females outnumbered males, and clonal diversity was possibly underestimated. Recipients of two AZD1222 doses showed rising Spike-specific TCR breadth and depth.

Germline V gene sequence: CDR1 ENHRY, CDR2 SYGVKD. This CDR3 comprises 17 residues. V was clipped by 4 bases and J by 2 bases; unmatched bases: 10. Assay: immunoSEQ multiplex PCR; the TCRdb copy retains only in-frame clones and omits some. The table shows some 150,000 clones, with approximately 83% occurring only once. The source material was peripheral blood, sampled on day 0 of AZD1222 vaccination. The rearrangement joins TRBV10-3 to TRBJ1-2; TRBD1 aligns across 10 bases. This TCR was sampled from an adult in good health. CDR3 protein: CAISAGTGEPVNYGYTF. In nucleotides, the CDR3 is TGTGCCATCAGTGCCGGGACAGGGGAACCCGTCAACTATGGCTACACCTTC.